This passage covers 30 T cell receptor beta chains from one sample sequenced in a study of radiotherapy plus CTLA-4 blockade in lung cancer. The repertoire was sequenced with immunoSEQ multiplex PCR; TCRdb's copy has only in-frame clones and lacks some. Here the sample spans tens of thousands of clones, approximately 80% being singletons. Material: peripheral blood, obtained from a patient treated with radiotherapy plus ipilimumab. These TCRs come from a human donor with non-small cell lung cancer who had stable disease on radiotherapy plus ipilimumab.

The chain couples TRBV11-3 to TRBJ2-3; tentatively, D is TRBD1 or TRBD2 (5 bases each). The CDR3 is 15 amino acids. CDR1 is SGHNT, CDR2 YENEEA, per germline. Trimming shortened V by 3 bases and J by 0 bases, and 10 bases separated the two germline ends. CDR3 coding DNA: TGTGCCAGCAGCTTTGGGACGTCTAGCACAGATACGCAGTATTTT. Translating gives CASSFGTSSTDTQYF. The complete variable domain, with remaining parts taken from reference TRBV11-3 and TRBJ2-3, reads EAGVVQSPRYKIIEKKQPVAFWCNPISGHNTLYWYLQNLGQGPELLIRYENEEAVDDSQLPKDRFSAERLKGVDSTLKIQPAELGDSAVYLCASSFGTSSTDTQYFGPGTRLTVL.

The chain recombines TRBV5-1 with TRBJ2-6; TRBD1 matches at 9 bases. The CDR3 is 19 amino acids. V gave up 2 bases and J gave up 1 base; unmatched junction bases: 10. Germline V gene lookup returns CDR1 SGHRS and CDR2 YFSETQ. The chain's CDR3 is CASSLRTQGAPSGANVLTF. The CDR3 nucleotides are TGCGCCAGCAGCTTACGCACACAGGGGGCGCCGTCTGGGGCCAACGTCCTGACTTTC.

CDR3 in amino acids: CASARGGYEQYV. The CDR3 DNA is TGTGCCAGCGCGCGTGGAGGGTACGAGCAGTACGTC. The genes are TRBV6-1 and TRBJ2-7; possibly TRBD2 for D (6 bases). The CDR3 consists of 12 residues. CDR1 is MNHNS, CDR2 SASEGT, per germline. The germline V and J ends were trimmed by 8 bases and 4 bases, with 12 bases remaining between them.

This rearrangement joins TRBV5-1 to TRBJ2-7; possible D gene TRBD1, 7 bases. V lost 1 base to trimming and J lost 9 bases, with 14 bases between them. CDR3 size: 13 residues. The germline V gene encodes CDR1 SGHRS and CDR2 YFSETQ. CDR3 sequence: CASSLSQGGRQYF. The DNA of the CDR3 is TGCGCCAGCAGCTTGTCCCAGGGGGGTCGGCAGTACTTC.

Worth noting for this clone: This same CDR3 is encoded by further DNA sequences in the sample. The V call is TRBV4-1, the J call TRBJ1-5, with D possibly being TRBD1 (5 bases). The CDR3 has 15 amino acids. Germline CDR1 is MGHRA and CDR2 is YSYEKL. Trimming took 5 bases from V and 2 from J, leaving 13 bases between them. CDR3 sequence reads: CASSGMQGGNQPQHF. In nucleotides, the CDR3 is TGCGCCAGCAGCGGGATGCAAGGGGGCAATCAGCCCCAGCATTTT.

Here the CDR3 reads CASSWTLSYGYTF. The CDR3 nucleotides read TGTGCCAGCAGTTGGACATTGTCATATGGCTACACCTTC. The chain employs TRBV6-5 and TRBJ1-2, with a tentative D call TRBD1 (5 bases). Trimming took 4 bases from V and 5 from J, leaving 11 bases between them. The CDR3 covers 13 residues. Per the germline V gene, CDR1 is MNHEY and CDR2 is SVGAGI.

The J gene is TRBJ2-7, the V gene TRBV6-1; 7 bases line up with TRBD1. Germline CDR1 is MNHNS and CDR2 is SASEGT. V trimming: 4 bases; J trimming: 5 bases; junction bases outside the gene matches: 11. This CDR3 comprises 15 residues. The CDR3 is CASSVNWDRSNEQYF. CDR3 DNA: TGTGCCAGCAGTGTCAATTGGGACAGAAGCAACGAGCAGTACTTC.

This chain connects TRBV10-3 to TRBJ1-1; weak D call: TRBD1 (6 bases). The germline V gene has CDR1 ENHRY and CDR2 SYGVKD. Trimming left V 5 bases short and J 3 bases short, with 16 bases between. The CDR3 has 15 residues. The CDR3: CAISLRAGVDTEAFF. CDR3 bases: TGTGCCATCAGTCTAAGGGCAGGGGTAGACACTGAAGCTTTCTTT.

Here the CDR3 DNA reads TGTGCCACCAGAGGGGGCGGGACAGGGCCTGCTGGCTACACCTTC. It translates to CATRGGGTGPAGYTF. V gene TRBV6-5 combines with J gene TRBJ1-2; 9 bases line up with TRBD1. Germline V gene lookup returns CDR1 MNHEY and CDR2 SVGAGI. The CDR3 totals 15 residues. Unmatched junction bases numbered 16, after V lost 10 bases and J lost 7 bases.

V is TRBV28 and J is TRBJ2-3; 12 bases align to TRBD2. The CDR3 contains 15 residues. Germline CDR1 and CDR2: MDHEN and SYDVKM. J lost 8 bases, V lost 7 bases, and 10 bases had no gene match. The CDR3 sequence: CASTLGGLAGPTQYF. Written as DNA, the CDR3 is TGTGCCAGCACCCTCGGGGGACTAGCGGGTCCTACGCAGTATTTT.

Only a few counts were recorded for this clone. The CDR3 DNA follows: TGTGCCAGCAGCTCTCGGGGGGCGCGAAATGGCTACACCTTC. Its translation: CASSSRGARNGYTF. The J gene is TRBJ1-2, the V gene TRBV11-2, with D tentatively TRBD1 (6 bases). Germline-derived CDR1 and CDR2 are SGHAT and FQNNGV. The CDR3 runs to 14 residues. The V and J ends lost 4 bases and 6 bases respectively, with 15 bases between them.

The CDR3 region has the DNA TGTGCCAGCAGTTCTCCGACGCAGTCGACCTACAATGAGCAGTTCTTC. Amino acids: CASSSPTQSTYNEQFF. The chain carries TRBV28 and TRBJ2-1; D call uncertain. The CDR3 is made up of 16 amino acids. Trimming left V 4 bases short and J 2 bases short, with 15 bases between. CDR1 and CDR2 from the germline V gene are MDHEN and SYDVKM.

This clone was observed once. This chain uses TRBV5-1 with TRBJ2-2; perhaps TRBD1 as D (5 bases). This CDR3 has 15 amino acids. The germline gives CDR1 SGHRS, CDR2 YFSETQ. V lost 4 bases and J lost 1, with 11 bases in between. CDR3 sequence: CASSQQGLNTGELFF. The CDR3 region has the DNA TGCGCCAGCAGCCAGCAGGGCTTGAACACCGGGGAGCTGTTTTTT.

This chain joins TRBV7-8 and TRBJ2-3, with D tentatively TRBD1 (6 bases). Per the germline V gene, CDR1 is SGHVS and CDR2 is FQNEAQ. Trimming removed 2 bases at V and 4 bases at J, with 7 bases between. The CDR3 extends over 13 amino acids. CDR3 sequence: CASSLRGSDTQYF. The CDR3 DNA is TGTGCCAGCAGCTTAAGGGGGTCAGATACGCAGTATTTT.

This clone has a handful of counts. This chain connects TRBV18 to TRBJ2-7; D gene uncertain. Trimming cost V 10 bases and J 0 bases, with 13 bases left between them. Germline CDR1 KGHSH, CDR2 LQKENI. This CDR3 contains 13 residues. The chain's CDR3 is CATNTGTSYEQYF. The CDR3 coding sequence is TGTGCCACAAATACGGGTACCTCCTACGAGCAGTACTTC.

This chain links TRBV19 with TRBJ1-1; a weak D match, TRBD1 (6 bases). This CDR3 has 14 amino acids. V dropped 3 bases and J dropped 5 bases, with 13 bases sitting between them. Germline assignment: CDR1 LNHDA and CDR2 SQIVND (reference sequence). The CDR3, as DNA: TGTGCCAGTAGTATGGATCAGGGGTGGACTGAAGCTTTCTTT. It encodes CASSMDQGWTEAFF.

In this sample, this clone turned up a few times. This chain connects TRBV6-4 to TRBJ2-7; D is undetermined. The V end was cut by 6 bases, the J end by 0 bases, with 9 bases between. The CDR3 runs to 13 residues. Germline CDR1 is MRHNA and CDR2 is SNTAGT. CDR3 sequence (DNA): TGTGCCAGCAGCCCGGAACTCTCCTACGAGCAGTACTTC. Translation gives CASSPELSYEQYF.

The chain is built from TRBV5-5 and TRBJ2-7; D tentatively reads TRBD1 or TRBD2 (6 bases each). V lost 4 bases, J lost 3 bases, and 23 bases lay in between. Looked up from germline, CDR1 is SGHKS and CDR2 is YYEKEE (reference sequence). The CDR3 consists of 17 residues. CDR3 DNA: TGTGCCAGCAGCCATCGGTCGTCGGGGGCCCACTACTACGAGCAGTACTTC. Translating gives CASSHRSSGAHYYEQYF.

This rearrangement joins TRBV27 to TRBJ2-6; no definite D call. Looked up from germline, CDR1 is MNHEY and CDR2 is SMNVEV (reference sequence). The CDR3 has 15 residues. The ends were cut back, 3 bases at V and 4 bases at J, with 10 bases in the middle. The CDR3, as DNA: TGTGCCAGCAGTTTCGTACCTCGGGGGGCCAACGTCCTGACTTTC. It encodes CASSFVPRGANVLTF.

V usage is TRBV9 and J usage is TRBJ2-5, with TRBD1 as a possible D gene (5 bases). The V and J ends lost 0 bases and 7 bases respectively, with 10 bases between them. The CDR3 extends over 13 amino acids. Germline V gene lookup returns CDR1 SGDLS and CDR2 YYNGEE. CDR3 DNA sequence: TGTGCCAGCAGCGTAGGTAATCAGGGGACCCAGTACTTC. Protein sequence: CASSVGNQGTQYF. The whole variable domain, remainder taken from reference TRBV9 and TRBJ2-5, is DSGVTQTPKHLITATGQRVTLRCSPRSGDLSVYWYQQSLDQGLQFLIQYYNGEERAKGNILERFSAQQFPDLHSELNLSSLELGDSALYFCASSVGNQGTQYFGPGTRLLVL.

J is TRBJ1-1 and V is TRBV6-5, with D perhaps matching TRBD1 (6 bases). Trimming pared 5 bases from V and 5 bases from J, leaving 12 bases between. Germline V gene data show CDR1 as MNHEY and CDR2 as SVGAGI. The CDR3 runs 13 residues. The CDR3 region has the DNA TGTGCCAGCAGTCCTACAGGGTGGACTGAAGCTTTCTTT. Protein: CASSPTGWTEAFF.

This clone has just a few counts. The J gene is TRBJ1-5, the V gene TRBV5-5; tentatively, D is TRBD1 (5 bases). Looked up from germline, CDR1 is SGHKS and CDR2 is YYEKEE (reference sequence). The V gene lost 0 bases and the J gene lost 7 bases, with 11 bases spanning the gap. CDR3 size: 14 residues. The CDR3 DNA follows: TGTGCCAGCAGCTTGGGGGGGTCGGGACAGCCCCAGCATTTT. Translating gives CASSLGGSGQPQHF.

This chain joins TRBV19 and TRBJ1-4; TRBD1 might be the D (5 bases). Germline V gene lookup returns CDR1 LNHDA and CDR2 SQIVND (reference sequence). Deletions cut 7 bases from V and 0 bases from J, with 12 bases between. The CDR3 loop spans 15 amino acids. The CDR3 protein is CASIPTGATNEKLFF. CDR3 DNA sequence: TGTGCCAGTATTCCCACAGGAGCAACTAATGAAAAACTGTTTTTT.

V is TRBV6-6 and J is TRBJ2-7; D uncertain. The germline V gene has CDR1 MNHNY and CDR2 SVGAGI (reference sequence). V lost 2 bases, J lost 3 bases, and 8 bases lay in between. The CDR3 totals 13 residues. CDR3 in amino acids: CASSYNILYEQYV. The CDR3 coding sequence is TGTGCCAGCAGTTACAATATACTCTACGAGCAGTACGTC.

The rearrangement joins TRBV28 to TRBJ2-2; 7 bases are a match to TRBD1. The CDR3 sequence is 14 residues long. V was pared by 8 bases and J by 1 base, with 4 bases of the junction left unmatched. Germline V gives CDR1 MDHEN, CDR2 SYDVKM. The CDR3 here is CASLGQENTGELFF. In DNA, the CDR3 is TGTGCCAGCCTTGGACAGGAGAACACCGGGGAGCTGTTTTTT. Full variable domain (rest looked up from reference TRBV28 and TRBJ2-2): DVKVTQSSRYLVKRTGEKVFLECVQDMDHENMFWYRQDPGLGLRLIYFSYDVKMKEKGDIPEGYSVSREKKERFSLILESASTNQTSMYLCASLGQENTGELFFGEGSRLTVL.

The rearrangement uses TRBV28 and TRBJ2-4; 8 bases match TRBD1. The CDR3 totals 14 residues. Germline V gives CDR1 MDHEN, CDR2 SYDVKM. With V trimmed by 5 bases and J by 5 bases, 5 bases remained unmatched. The CDR3 DNA follows: TGTGCCAGCAGTGCAGGGGGCGGCCAAAACATTCAGTACTTC. It encodes CASSAGGGQNIQYF.

The chain is built from TRBV6-1 and TRBJ2-5; weak D call: TRBD2 (6 bases). Trimming took off 4 bases at V and 4 bases at J, with 13 bases between the two ends. Germline V gene sequence: CDR1 MNHNS, CDR2 SASEGT. CDR3 size: 14 residues. The CDR3 is CASSVAGGGETQYF. The CDR3 bases are TGTGCCAGCAGTGTGGCCGGGGGAGGAGAGACCCAGTACTTC.

The chain has TRBV30 and TRBJ2-3, with a tentative D call TRBD2 (6 bases). CDR1 is GTSNPN, CDR2 SVGIG, per germline (reference sequence). The CDR3 length is 14 residues. V was trimmed by 2 bases and J by 2 bases, leaving 11 bases between them. Here the CDR3 DNA reads TGTGCCTGGAGTCACGGGGGAGTCACAGATACGCAGTATTTT. Its translation: CAWSHGGVTDTQYF.

In its sample, this clone was seen a few times. This chain links TRBV6-6 with TRBJ1-1, with 9 bases that match TRBD1. From germline, CDR1 is MNHNY and CDR2 SVGAGI (reference sequence). After removal of 4 bases from V and 9 bases from J, the junction contained 15 bases not matched to a gene. This CDR3 contains 16 residues. The CDR3 protein is CASSSTSGTGREQAFF. CDR3 coding DNA: TGTGCCAGCAGTTCAACGTCCGGGACAGGGAGAGAACAAGCTTTCTTT.

The chain is built from TRBV11-2 and TRBJ1-5; D may be TRBD1 (5 bases). The V and J ends lost 5 bases and 2 bases respectively, with 19 bases between them. Germline V gene sequence: CDR1 SGHAT, CDR2 FQNNGV. The CDR3 runs to 17 residues. The CDR3 DNA sequence: TGTGCCAGCAGCCTCCAAGGTGCTGGGGGTGGCAATCAGCCCCAGCATTTT. Protein: CASSLQGAGGGNQPQHF. Full variable domain (remainder filled in from reference TRBV11-2 and TRBJ1-5): EAGVAQSPRYKIIEKRQSVAFWCNPISGHATLYWYQQILGQGPKLLIQFQNNGVVDDSQLPKDRFSAERLKGVDSTLKIQPAKLEDSAVYLCASSLQGAGGGNQPQHFGDGTRLSIL.